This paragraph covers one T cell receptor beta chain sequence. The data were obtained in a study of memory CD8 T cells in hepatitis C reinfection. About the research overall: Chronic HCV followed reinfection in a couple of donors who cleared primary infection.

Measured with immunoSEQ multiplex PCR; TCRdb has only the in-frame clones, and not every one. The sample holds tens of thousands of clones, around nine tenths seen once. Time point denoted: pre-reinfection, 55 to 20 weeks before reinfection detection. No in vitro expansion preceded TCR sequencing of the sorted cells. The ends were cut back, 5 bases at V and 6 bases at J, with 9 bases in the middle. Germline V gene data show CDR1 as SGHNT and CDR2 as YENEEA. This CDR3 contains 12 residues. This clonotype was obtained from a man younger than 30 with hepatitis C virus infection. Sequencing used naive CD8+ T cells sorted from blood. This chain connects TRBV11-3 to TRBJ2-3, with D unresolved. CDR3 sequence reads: CASSPSGDTQYF. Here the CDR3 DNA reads TGTGCCAGCAGCCCATCCGGGGATACGCAGTATTTT. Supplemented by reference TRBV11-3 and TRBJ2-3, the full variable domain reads EAGVVQSPRYKIIEKKQPVAFWCNPISGHNTLYWYLQNLGQGPELLIRYENEEAVDDSQLPKDRFSAERLKGVDSTLKIQPAELGDSAVYLCASSPSGDTQYFGPGTRLTVL.